Below, 15 T cell receptor beta chains from the same sample are listed, as sequenced in a study of cytomegalovirus exposure and HLA in healthy donors. The primer mix had 60 Vbeta and 13 Jbeta primers. The data were produced by immunoSEQ multiplex PCR, yet TCRdb's version contains in-frame clones alone and is incomplete. The sample consists of some 140,000 clones, approximately 77% of them appearing once. The sample consisted of PBMCs. The source is a woman aged 40-49 years in good health and CMV-seronegative.

The chain couples TRBV4-3 to TRBJ2-6; 8 nucleotides match TRBD2. The V segment lost 0 bases and the J segment 2 bases; nucleotides outside the gene matches: 3. The CDR3 is 17 amino acids. Germline V lookup: CDR1 LGHNA, CDR2 YSLEER. CDR3 in amino acids: CASSQESRGAGANVLTF. In DNA, the CDR3 is TGCGCCAGCAGCCAAGAATCGCGGGGGGCTGGGGCCAACGTCCTGACTTTC.

This sequence joins TRBV7-6 and TRBJ1-1; 8 bases fit TRBD1. The CDR3 totals 13 residues. In germline, CDR1 is SGHVS, CDR2 FNYEAQ. With V trimmed by 2 bases and J by 7 bases, 3 bases remained unmatched. DNA for the CDR3: TGTGCCAGCAGCTTACAGGGGGCCGGTGAAGCTTTCTTT. This translates into CASSLQGAGEAFF.

The sample holds a few counts of this clone. The chain employs TRBV7-2 and TRBJ1-5; D remains unclear. The germline CDR1 and CDR2 sequences are SGHTA and FQGNSA. The CDR3 runs 12 residues. The V end lost 3 bases, the J end lost 5 bases, and 5 bases lay between the germline ends. The chain's CDR3 is CASSFNYQPQHF. The CDR3 region has the DNA TGTGCCAGCAGCTTCAACTATCAGCCCCAGCATTTT.

V usage is TRBV9 and J usage is TRBJ2-1; 8 bases are shared with TRBD2. The CDR3 consists of 15 residues. The V segment lost 0 bases and the J segment 9 bases; nucleotides outside the gene matches: 8. Germline V gene data show CDR1 as SGDLS and CDR2 as YYNGEE. DNA of the CDR3: TGTGCCAGCAGCGTAGCCGGGGGGGAGAAGACTGAGCAGTTCTTC. Amino acid sequence: CASSVAGGEKTEQFF.

This rearrangement joins TRBV2 to TRBJ2-5; 8 nucleotides match TRBD1. The CDR3 loop spans 14 amino acids. Germline-derived CDR1 and CDR2 are SNHLY and FYNNEI. V was clipped by 7 bases and J by 1 base; unmatched bases: 5. The chain's CDR3 is CASKVTGGQETQYF. Written as DNA, the CDR3 is TGTGCCAGCAAAGTCACAGGGGGCCAAGAGACCCAGTACTTC. Drawing the rest from reference TRBV2 and TRBJ2-5, the complete variable domain is EPEVTQTPSHQVTQMGQEVILRCVPISNHLYFYWYRQILGQKVEFLVSFYNNEISEKSEIFDDQFSVERPDGSNFTLKIRSTKLEDSAMYFCASKVTGGQETQYFGPGTRLLVL.

This clone appeared a few times. This chain links TRBV11-1 with TRBJ1-1; a possible D gene is TRBD1 (5 bases). In germline, CDR1 is SGHAT, CDR2 FQDESV (reference sequence). The CDR3 runs 13 residues. Trimming stripped 6 bases from V and 0 bases from J, with 8 bases between. This chain's CDR3 is CASRDTLNTEAFF. The CDR3 DNA reads as TGTGCCAGCAGGGACACGCTGAACACTGAAGCTTTCTTT. Filled out from reference TRBV11-1 and TRBJ1-1, the complete variable domain reads EAEVAQSPRYKITEKSQAVAFWCDPISGHATLYWYRQILGQGPELLVQFQDESVVDDSQLPKDRFSAERLKGVDSTLKIQPAELGDSAMYLCASRDTLNTEAFFGQGTRLTVV.

This clone was seen more than once but under ten times. The rearrangement links TRBV30 to TRBJ1-1, with D hard to call. Germline V gene sequence: CDR1 GTSNPN, CDR2 SVGIG (reference sequence). Trimming cost V 0 bases and J 3 bases, with 8 bases left between them. The CDR3 length is 13 residues. The CDR3 region has the DNA TGTGCCTGGAGTGTACGGTCGGACACTGAAGCTTTCTTT. This codes for CAWSVRSDTEAFF.

The gene calls are TRBV27 and TRBJ1-1; TRBD1 agrees at 7 bases. This CDR3 comprises 14 residues. CDR1 is MNHEY and CDR2 is SMNVEV in the germline V gene (reference sequence). Trimming at V came to 3 bases and at J to 2 bases, leaving 3 bases not matched to a gene. CDR3: CASSLGQSNTEAFF. In DNA, the CDR3 is TGTGCCAGCAGTTTGGGACAGAGCAACACTGAAGCTTTCTTT.

V gene TRBV28 combines with J gene TRBJ1-6; D remains unclear. CDR3 length: 14 amino acids. Trimming cost V 6 bases and J 5 bases, with 11 bases left between them. Germline values: CDR1 MDHEN, CDR2 SYDVKM. CDR3 sequence (DNA): TGTGCCAGCAGCCAACCCGGGGATAATTCACCCCTCCACTTT. Amino acids: CASSQPGDNSPLHF. The full variable domain, with the rest looked up from reference TRBV28 and TRBJ1-6, is DVKVTQSSRYLVKRTGEKVFLECVQDMDHENMFWYRQDPGLGLRLIYFSYDVKMKEKGDIPEGYSVSREKKERFSLILESASTNQTSMYLCASSQPGDNSPLHFGNGTRLTVT.

This sequence joins TRBV7-6 and TRBJ2-5; 15 positions agree with TRBD2. Germline loops: CDR1 SGHVS, CDR2 FNYEAQ. Trimming removed 4 bases from V and 5 bases from J; junction bases left unmatched: 11. This CDR3 has 18 residues. The CDR3 region is CASSSGTSGGPPKETQYF. DNA of the CDR3: TGTGCCAGCAGCTCCGGGACTAGCGGGGGGCCCCCAAAGGAGACCCAGTACTTC.

The CDR3, as DNA: TGCGCCAGCAGCCAAGGAATCGGGCAGGGCTCCTACGAGCAGTACTTC. Translated: CASSQGIGQGSYEQYF. The chain uses TRBV4-1 and TRBJ2-7; D perhaps matches TRBD1 (5 bases). The CDR3 loop spans 16 amino acids. V was trimmed by 1 base and J by 0 bases, leaving 13 bases between them. The V gene's germline CDR1 is MGHRA and CDR2 YSYEKL.

The rearrangement links TRBV18 to TRBJ1-1; 12 bases fit TRBD1. The CDR3 covers 16 residues. With 6 bases clipped from V and 6 bases from J, the junction kept 11 bases outside the gene matches. Looked up from germline, CDR1 is KGHSH and CDR2 is LQKENI. Here the CDR3 DNA reads TGTGCCAGCTCCACAGGGACAGGGGGCAGCTGGTCTGAAGCTTTCTTT. This sequence encodes CASSTGTGGSWSEAFF.

This clone was recorded only once. The gene calls are TRBV18 and TRBJ1-1; 8 bases align to TRBD1. Germline-derived CDR1 and CDR2 are KGHSH and LQKENI. This CDR3 comprises 16 residues. The junction had 13 bases not matched to a gene; V was cut back by 3 bases and J by 7 bases. CDR3 sequence: CASSPPVTGDRFEAFF. As DNA, the CDR3 is TGTGCCAGCTCACCTCCTGTGACAGGGGACCGCTTTGAAGCTTTCTTT.

The V and J genes are TRBV7-9 and TRBJ2-7, with 9 bases lining up with TRBD2. The V segment lost 8 bases and the J segment 0 bases; nucleotides outside the gene matches: 5. Germline V gene sequence: CDR1 SEHNR, CDR2 FQNEAQ (reference sequence). This CDR3 region has 14 residues. Written as DNA, the CDR3 is TGTGCCAGCGCCCTAGCGGGGAACTCCTACGAGCAGTACTTC. This translates into CASALAGNSYEQYF. Using reference TRBV7-9 and TRBJ2-7 for the parts outside the CDR3, the full variable domain is DTGVSQNPRHKITKRGQNVTFRCDPISEHNRLYWYRQTLGQGPEFLTYFQNEAQLEKSRLLSDRFSAERPKGSFSTLEIQRTEQGDSAMYLCASALAGNSYEQYFGPGTRLTVT.

The rearrangement uses TRBV5-5 and TRBJ1-5; D perhaps matches TRBD1 (6 bases). Germline V gene sequence: CDR1 SGHKS, CDR2 YYEKEE (reference sequence). The V end was cut by 7 bases, the J end by 4 bases, with 15 bases between. The length of the CDR3 is 14 residues. The CDR3 DNA reads TGTGCCAGCTCGGTATCAGGGGTTAATCAGCCCCAGCATTTT. Its protein is CASSVSGVNQPQHF.